The present T cell receptor beta chain was sequenced within a study of cytomegalovirus exposure and HLA in healthy donors. Whole-study findings and limits: In a later analysis, HLA-C alleles had the fewest associated TCRs, DRB1 alleles the most.

This clone was picked up a small number of times. What it binds is unknown. This CDR3 has 16 residues. Trimming stripped 0 bases from V and 8 bases from J, with 19 bases between. Germline V CDR1 and CDR2: SGHTA, FQGNSA. PCR amplification relied on 60 Vbeta primers (plus 13 Jbeta primers). Libraries were prepared by immunoSEQ multiplex PCR; TCRdb keeps only in-frame clonotypes and omits some of them. The sample comprises around 140,000 clones, 70% to 85% of which are singletons, and roughly 10% rests with the top ten. This receptor was identified in a woman aged 55-70 years in good health and CMV-seropositive. This chain connects TRBV7-2 to TRBJ1-2; D is unresolved. Sequences were obtained from PBMCs. In DNA, the CDR3 is TGTGCCAGCAGCTTAGCACGACTCGACAACAGAGGGGGCTACACCTTC. This sequence encodes CASSLARLDNRGGYTF.